This TCR beta chain came from a study of blood T cell repertoires in COVID-19. In the original analysis: Reference gene primer amplification gave estimated nucleated cell counts. Profiled with immunoSEQ multiplex PCR; TCRdb holds only in-frame clones, not every one. For V, J and clone size, that table is used; D and trimming come from the DNA. The sample records under 300,000 clones, roughly 80% being singletons. In germline, CDR1 is LGHDT, CDR2 YNNKEL (reference sequence). Trimming left V 0 bases short and J 14 bases short, with 17 bases between. The CDR3 totals 14 residues. V gene TRBV3-1 (or the pseudogene TRBV3-2) combines with J gene TRBJ2-1; TRBD2 is a possible D gene (6 bases). The receptor's source is a woman in her thirties or forties with active or convalescent COVID-19. Sequenced: peripheral blood. The CDR3 protein is CASSQEPPLAKKFF. The CDR3 DNA sequence: TGTGCCAGCAGCCAAGAACCACCACTAGCCAAGAAGTTCTTC.